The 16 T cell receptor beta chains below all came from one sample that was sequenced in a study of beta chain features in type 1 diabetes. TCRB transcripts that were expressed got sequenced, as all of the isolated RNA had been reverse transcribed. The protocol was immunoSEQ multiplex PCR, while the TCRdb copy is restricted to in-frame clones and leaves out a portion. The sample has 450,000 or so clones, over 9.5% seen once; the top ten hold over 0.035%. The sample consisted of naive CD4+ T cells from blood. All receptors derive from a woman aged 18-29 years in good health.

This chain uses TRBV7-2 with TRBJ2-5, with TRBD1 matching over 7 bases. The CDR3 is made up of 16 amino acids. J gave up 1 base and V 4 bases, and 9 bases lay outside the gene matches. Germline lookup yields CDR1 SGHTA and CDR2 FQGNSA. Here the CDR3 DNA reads TGTGCCAGCAGCTCAGACAGGGTGCAATCCCAAGAGACCCAGTACTTC. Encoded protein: CASSSDRVQSQETQYF.

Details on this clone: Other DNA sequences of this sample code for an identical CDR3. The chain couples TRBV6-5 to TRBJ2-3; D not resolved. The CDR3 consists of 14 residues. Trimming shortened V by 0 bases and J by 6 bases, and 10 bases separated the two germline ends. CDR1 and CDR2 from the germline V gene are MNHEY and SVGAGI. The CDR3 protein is CASSYSTGTDTQYF. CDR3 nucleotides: TGTGCCAGCAGTTACTCGACGGGTACGGATACGCAGTATTTT.

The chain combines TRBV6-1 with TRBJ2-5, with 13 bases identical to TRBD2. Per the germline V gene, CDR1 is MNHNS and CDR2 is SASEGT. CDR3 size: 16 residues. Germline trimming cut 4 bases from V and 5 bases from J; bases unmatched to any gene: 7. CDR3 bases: TGTGCCAGCAGTGGCAGACTAGCGGGGGGTCGGGAGACCCAGTACTTC. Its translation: CASSGRLAGGRETQYF.

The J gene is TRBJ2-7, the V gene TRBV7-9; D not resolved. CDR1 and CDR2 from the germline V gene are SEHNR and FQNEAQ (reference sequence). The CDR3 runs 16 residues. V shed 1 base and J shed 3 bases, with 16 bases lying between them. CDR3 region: CASSLEIYGRIYEQYV. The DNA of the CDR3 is TGTGCCAGCAGCTTAGAGATTTACGGCCGGATCTACGAGCAGTACGTC.

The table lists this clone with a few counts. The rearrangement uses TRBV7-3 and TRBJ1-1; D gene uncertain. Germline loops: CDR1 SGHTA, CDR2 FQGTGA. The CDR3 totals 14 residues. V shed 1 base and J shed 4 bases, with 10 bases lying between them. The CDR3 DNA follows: TGTGCCAGCAGCTTAAAACTCGGCGGCACTGAAGCTTTCTTT. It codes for CASSLKLGGTEAFF.

The CDR3 here is CSQTSEGYTF. CDR3 nucleotide sequence: TGCAGTCAGACCTCGGAAGGCTACACCTTC. The gene calls are TRBV20-1 and TRBJ1-2; D is undetermined. Looked up from germline, CDR1 is DFQATT and CDR2 is SNEGSKA (reference sequence). This CDR3 is built from 10 residues. Trimming took off 8 bases at V and 8 bases at J, with 12 bases between the two ends.

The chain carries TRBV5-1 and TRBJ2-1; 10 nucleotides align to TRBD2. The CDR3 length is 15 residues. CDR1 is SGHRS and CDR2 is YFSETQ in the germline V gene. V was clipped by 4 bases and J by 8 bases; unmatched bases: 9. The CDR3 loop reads CASSPALSGRYEQFF. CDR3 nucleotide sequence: TGCGCCAGCAGCCCCGCCCTTAGCGGGAGGTATGAGCAGTTCTTC. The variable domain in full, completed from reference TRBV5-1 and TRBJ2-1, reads KAGVTQTPRYLIKTRGQQVTLSCSPISGHRSVSWYQQTPGQGLQFLFEYFSETQRNKGNFPGRFSGRQFSNSRSEMNVSTLELGDSALYLCASSPALSGRYEQFFGPGTRLTVL.

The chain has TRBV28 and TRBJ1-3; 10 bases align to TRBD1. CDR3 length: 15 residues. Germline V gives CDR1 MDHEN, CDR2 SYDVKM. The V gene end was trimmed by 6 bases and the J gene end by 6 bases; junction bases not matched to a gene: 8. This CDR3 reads CASSLIGTGENTIYF. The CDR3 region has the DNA TGTGCCAGCAGCCTTATCGGGACAGGGGAAAACACCATATATTTT.

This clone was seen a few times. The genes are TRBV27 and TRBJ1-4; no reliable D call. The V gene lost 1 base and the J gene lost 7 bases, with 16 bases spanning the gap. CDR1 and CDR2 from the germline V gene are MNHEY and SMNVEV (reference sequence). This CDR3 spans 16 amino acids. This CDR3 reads CASSLYGRTWGEKLFF. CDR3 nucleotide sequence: TGTGCCAGCAGTTTATATGGACGTACCTGGGGTGAAAAACTGTTTTTT.

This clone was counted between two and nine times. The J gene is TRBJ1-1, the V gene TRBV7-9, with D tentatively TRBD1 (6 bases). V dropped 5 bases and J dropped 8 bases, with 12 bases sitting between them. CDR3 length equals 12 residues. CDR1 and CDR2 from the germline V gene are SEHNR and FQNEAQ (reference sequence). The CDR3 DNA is TGTGCCAGCAGCCTAATTGGACAGGAAGCTTTCTTT. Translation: CASSLIGQEAFF.

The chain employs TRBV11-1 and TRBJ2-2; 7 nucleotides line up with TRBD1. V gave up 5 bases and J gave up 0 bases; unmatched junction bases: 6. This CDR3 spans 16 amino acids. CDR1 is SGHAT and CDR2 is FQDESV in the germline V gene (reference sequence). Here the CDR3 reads CASSPRTGPNTGELFF. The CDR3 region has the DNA TGTGCCAGCAGCCCACGGACAGGCCCGAACACCGGGGAGCTGTTTTTT.

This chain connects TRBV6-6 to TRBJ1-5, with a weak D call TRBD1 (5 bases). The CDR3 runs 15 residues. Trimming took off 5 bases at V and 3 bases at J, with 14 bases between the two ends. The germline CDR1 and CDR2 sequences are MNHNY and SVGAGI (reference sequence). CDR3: CASSRRDRNNQPQHF. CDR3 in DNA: TGTGCCAGCAGTAGACGGGACCGAAACAATCAGCCCCAGCATTTT.

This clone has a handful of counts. The CDR3 here is CSVAFRTGSVTGELFF. The CDR3 DNA sequence: TGCAGCGTTGCGTTTCGGACTGGTTCAGTGACCGGGGAGCTGTTTTTT. This chain links TRBV29-1 with TRBJ2-2; a possible D gene is TRBD2 (5 bases). This CDR3 is 16 amino acids long. Trimming stripped 4 bases from V and 5 bases from J, with 20 bases between. Germline V lookup: CDR1 SQVTM, CDR2 ANQGSEA.

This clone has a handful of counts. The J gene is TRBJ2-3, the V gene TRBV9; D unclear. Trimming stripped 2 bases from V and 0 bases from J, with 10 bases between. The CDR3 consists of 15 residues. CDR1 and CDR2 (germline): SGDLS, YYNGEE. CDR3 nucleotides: TGTGCCAGCAGCGTTCCGGCAACTAGCACAGATACGCAGTATTTT. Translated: CASSVPATSTDTQYF.

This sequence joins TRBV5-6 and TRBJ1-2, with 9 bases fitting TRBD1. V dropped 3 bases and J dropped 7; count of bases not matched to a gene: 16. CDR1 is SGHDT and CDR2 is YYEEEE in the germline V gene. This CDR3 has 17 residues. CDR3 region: CASSWAPEGTGRGGYTF. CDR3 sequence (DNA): TGTGCCAGCAGCTGGGCCCCAGAGGGGACAGGGCGAGGTGGCTACACCTTC.

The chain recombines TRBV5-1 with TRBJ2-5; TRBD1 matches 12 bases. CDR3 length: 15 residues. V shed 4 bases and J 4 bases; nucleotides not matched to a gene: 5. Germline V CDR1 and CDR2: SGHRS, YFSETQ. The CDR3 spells CASSPGQGAGETQYF. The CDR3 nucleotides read TGCGCCAGCAGCCCGGGACAGGGGGCCGGAGAGACCCAGTACTTC.